This record covers a single T cell receptor beta chain. Its antigen is not identified. The data derive from a study of cytomegalovirus exposure and HLA in healthy donors. Findings and limits, study-wide: Using the classifier, cytomegalovirus status was reportedly diagnosed with high specificity and sensitivity.

Donors were nominally healthy when sampled, though unrecorded immune exposures were likely. The PCR ran on 60 Vbeta and 13 Jbeta primers. Clones were read by immunoSEQ multiplex PCR, and TCRdb kept only the in-frame ones, dropping some. The sample yields some 130,000 clones, around 79% seen once. The germline CDR1 and CDR2 sequences are SNHLY and FYNNEI. Trimming pared 6 bases from V and 0 bases from J, leaving 11 bases between. The CDR3 runs 14 residues. This sequence originates from a woman in her 50s in good health and CMV-seropositive. The sequenced sample consisted of PBMCs. The rearrangement links TRBV2 to TRBJ2-5; D unresolved. As DNA, the CDR3 is TGTGCCAGCAGGGTAACAGTGTACCAAGAGACCCAGTACTTC. Protein product: CASRVTVYQETQYF.